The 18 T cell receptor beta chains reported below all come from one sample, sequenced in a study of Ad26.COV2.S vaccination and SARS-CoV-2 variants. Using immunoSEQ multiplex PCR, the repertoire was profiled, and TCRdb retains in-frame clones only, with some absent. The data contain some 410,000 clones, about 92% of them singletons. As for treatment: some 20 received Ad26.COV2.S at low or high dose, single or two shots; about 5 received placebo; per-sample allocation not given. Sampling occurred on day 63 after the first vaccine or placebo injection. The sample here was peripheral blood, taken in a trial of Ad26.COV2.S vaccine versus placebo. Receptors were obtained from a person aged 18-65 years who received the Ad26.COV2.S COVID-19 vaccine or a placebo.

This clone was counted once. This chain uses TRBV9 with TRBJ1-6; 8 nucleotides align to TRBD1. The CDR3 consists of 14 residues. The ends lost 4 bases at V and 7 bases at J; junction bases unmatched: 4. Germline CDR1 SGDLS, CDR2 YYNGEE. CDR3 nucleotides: TGTGCCAGCAGCCTGTGGACAGGGAATTCACCCCTCCACTTT. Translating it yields CASSLWTGNSPLHF.

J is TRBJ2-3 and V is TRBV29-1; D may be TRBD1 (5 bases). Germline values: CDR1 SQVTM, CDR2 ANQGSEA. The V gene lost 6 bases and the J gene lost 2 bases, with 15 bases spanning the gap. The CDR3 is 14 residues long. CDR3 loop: CSVTTFRDTDTQYF. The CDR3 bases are TGCAGCGTGACCACCTTCAGGGACACAGATACGCAGTATTTT.

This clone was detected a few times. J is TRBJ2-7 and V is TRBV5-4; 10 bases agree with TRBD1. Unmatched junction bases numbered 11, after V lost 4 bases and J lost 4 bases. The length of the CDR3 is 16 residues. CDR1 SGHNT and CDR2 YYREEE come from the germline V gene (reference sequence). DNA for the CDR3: TGTGCCAGCAGCCAGGAGAGACAGGGGGCTGGATACGAGCAGTACTTC. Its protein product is CASSQERQGAGYEQYF.

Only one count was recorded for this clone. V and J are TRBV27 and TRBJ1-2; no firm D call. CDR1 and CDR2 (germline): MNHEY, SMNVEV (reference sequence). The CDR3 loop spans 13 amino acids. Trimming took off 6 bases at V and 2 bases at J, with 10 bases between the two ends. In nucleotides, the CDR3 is TGTGCCAGCAGATCGGGGATGAACTATGGCTACACCTTC. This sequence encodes CASRSGMNYGYTF.

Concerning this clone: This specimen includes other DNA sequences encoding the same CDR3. The CDR3 loop reads CASSPDSHSNQPQHF. The CDR3 DNA sequence: TGTGCCAGCAGCCCCGACAGCCATAGCAATCAGCCCCAGCATTTT. The chain links TRBV6-5 to TRBJ1-5; tentatively, D is TRBD1 (5 bases). Germline V CDR1 and CDR2: MNHEY, SVGAGI. V gave up 6 bases and J gave up 0 bases, with 12 bases separating them. The CDR3 loop spans 15 amino acids.

The CDR3 sequence: CASSASGGPVTEAFF. CDR3 coding DNA: TGTGCCAGCAGCGCGTCCGGGGGTCCGGTCACTGAAGCTTTCTTT. The V call is TRBV9, the J call TRBJ1-1, with a tentative D call TRBD1 (5 bases). There are 15 residues in the CDR3. Trimming pared 3 bases from V and 4 bases from J, leaving 16 bases between. Germline V gives CDR1 SGDLS, CDR2 YYNGEE.

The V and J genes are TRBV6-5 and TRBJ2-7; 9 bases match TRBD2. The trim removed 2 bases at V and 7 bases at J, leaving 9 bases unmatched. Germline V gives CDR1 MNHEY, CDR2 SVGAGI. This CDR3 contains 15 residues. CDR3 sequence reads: CASSYPGGGVWEQYF. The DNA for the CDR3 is TGTGCCAGCAGTTACCCCGGCGGGGGGGTGTGGGAGCAGTACTTC.

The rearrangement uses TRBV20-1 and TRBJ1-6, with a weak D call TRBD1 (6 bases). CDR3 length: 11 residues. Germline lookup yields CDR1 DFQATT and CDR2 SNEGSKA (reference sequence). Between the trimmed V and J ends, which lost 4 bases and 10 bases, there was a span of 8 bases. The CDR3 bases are TGCAGTGCTACAGGGGCCTCACCCCTCCACTTT. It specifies CSATGASPLHF.

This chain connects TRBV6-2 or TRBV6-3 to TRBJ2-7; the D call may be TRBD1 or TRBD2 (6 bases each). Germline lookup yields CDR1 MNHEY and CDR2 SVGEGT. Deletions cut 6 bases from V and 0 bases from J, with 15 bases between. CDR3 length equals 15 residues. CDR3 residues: CASSEQGGSSYEQYF. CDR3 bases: TGTGCCAGCAGCGAACAAGGGGGGAGCTCCTACGAGCAGTACTTC.

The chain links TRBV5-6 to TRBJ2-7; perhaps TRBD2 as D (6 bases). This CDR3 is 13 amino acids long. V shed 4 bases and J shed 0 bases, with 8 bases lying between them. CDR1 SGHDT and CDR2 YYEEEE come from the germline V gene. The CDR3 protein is CASSPGLSYEQYF. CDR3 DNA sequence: TGTGCCAGCAGCCCGGGACTCTCCTACGAGCAGTACTTC.

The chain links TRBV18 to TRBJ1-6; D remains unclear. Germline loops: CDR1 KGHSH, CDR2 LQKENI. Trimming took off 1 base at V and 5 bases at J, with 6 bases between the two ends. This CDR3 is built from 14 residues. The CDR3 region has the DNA TGTGCCAGCTCACCACGCAGAAATAATTCACCCCTCCACTTT. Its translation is CASSPRRNNSPLHF.

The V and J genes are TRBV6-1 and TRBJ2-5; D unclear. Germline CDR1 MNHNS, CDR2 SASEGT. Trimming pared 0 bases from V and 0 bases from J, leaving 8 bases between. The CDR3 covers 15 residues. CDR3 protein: CASSEAEHHQETQYF. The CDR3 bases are TGTGCCAGCAGTGAAGCGGAACATCACCAAGAGACCCAGTACTTC.

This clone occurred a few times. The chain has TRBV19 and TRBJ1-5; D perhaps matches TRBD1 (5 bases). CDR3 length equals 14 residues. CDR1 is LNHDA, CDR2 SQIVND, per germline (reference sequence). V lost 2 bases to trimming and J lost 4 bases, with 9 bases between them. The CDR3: CASSIQGGNQPQHF. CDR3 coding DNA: TGTGCCAGTAGTATACAGGGAGGGAATCAGCCCCAGCATTTT.

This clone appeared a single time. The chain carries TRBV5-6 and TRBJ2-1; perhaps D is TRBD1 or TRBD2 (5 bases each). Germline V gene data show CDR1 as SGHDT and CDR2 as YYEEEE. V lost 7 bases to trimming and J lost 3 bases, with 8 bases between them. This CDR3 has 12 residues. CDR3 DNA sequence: TGTGCCAGCGGGGGATTCTACAATGAGCAGTTCTTC. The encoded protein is CASGGFYNEQFF. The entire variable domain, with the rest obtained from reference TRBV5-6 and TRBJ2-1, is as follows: DAGVTQSPTHLIKTRGQQVTLRCSPKSGHDTVSWYQQALGQGPQFIFQYYEEEERQRGNFPDRFSGHQFPNYSSELNVNALLLGDSALYLCASGGFYNEQFFGPGTRLTVL.

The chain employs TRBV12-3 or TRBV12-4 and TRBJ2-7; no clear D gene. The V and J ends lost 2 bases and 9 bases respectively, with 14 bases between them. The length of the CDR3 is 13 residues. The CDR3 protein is CASSLSTDGGQYF. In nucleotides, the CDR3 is TGTGCCAGCAGTTTATCGACCGATGGTGGGCAGTACTTC.

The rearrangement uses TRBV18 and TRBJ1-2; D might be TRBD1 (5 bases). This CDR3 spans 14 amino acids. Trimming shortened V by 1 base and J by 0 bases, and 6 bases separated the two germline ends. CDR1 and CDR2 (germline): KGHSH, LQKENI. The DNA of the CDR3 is TGTGCCAGCTCACCACAGGGGACTAACTATGGCTACACCTTC. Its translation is CASSPQGTNYGYTF.

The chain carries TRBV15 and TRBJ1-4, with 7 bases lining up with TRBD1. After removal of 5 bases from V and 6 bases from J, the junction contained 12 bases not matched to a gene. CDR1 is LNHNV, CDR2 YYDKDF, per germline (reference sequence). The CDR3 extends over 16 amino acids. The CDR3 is CATSEPAEGADEKLFF. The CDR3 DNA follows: TGTGCCACCAGCGAGCCAGCAGAGGGGGCCGATGAAAAACTGTTTTTT.

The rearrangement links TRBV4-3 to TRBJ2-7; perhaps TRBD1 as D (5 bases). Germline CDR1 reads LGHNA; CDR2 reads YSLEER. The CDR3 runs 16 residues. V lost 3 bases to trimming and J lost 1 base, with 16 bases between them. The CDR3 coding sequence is TGCGCCAGCAGCCAGGGCGTGGCAGGGAATTCCTACGAGCAGTACTTC. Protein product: CASSQGVAGNSYEQYF.